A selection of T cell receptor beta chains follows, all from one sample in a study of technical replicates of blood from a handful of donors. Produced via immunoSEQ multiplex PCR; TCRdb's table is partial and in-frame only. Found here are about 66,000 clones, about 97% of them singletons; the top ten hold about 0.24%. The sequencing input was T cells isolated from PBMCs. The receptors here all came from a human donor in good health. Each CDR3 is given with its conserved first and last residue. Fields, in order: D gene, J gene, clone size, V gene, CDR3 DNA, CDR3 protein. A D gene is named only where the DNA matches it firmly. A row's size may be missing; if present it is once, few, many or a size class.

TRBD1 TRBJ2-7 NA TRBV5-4 TGTGCCAGCAGCTCCGAGACAGGGGTAATCGAGCAGTACTTC CASSSETGVIEQYF
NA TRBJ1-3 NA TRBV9 TGTGCCAGCAGCGTAGGTAACAGGAACGGAAACACCATATATTTT CASSVGNRNGNTIYF
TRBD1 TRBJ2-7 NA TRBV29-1 TGCAGCGTTGTGATAGGACAGGGGTTTGGGCAGTACTTC CSVVIGQGFGQYF
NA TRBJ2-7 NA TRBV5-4 TGTGCCAGCAGCTTGTTTGGTATCGAGGGCGAGCAGTACTTC CASSLFGIEGEQYF
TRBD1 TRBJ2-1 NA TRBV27 TGTGCCAGCACCCCGACAGGGGCCTACAATGAGCAGTTCTTC CASTPTGAYNEQFF
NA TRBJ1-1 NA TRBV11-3 TGTGCCAGCAGCTTCCGGGGGAACACTGAAGCTTTCTTT CASSFRGNTEAFF
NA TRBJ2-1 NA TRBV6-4 TGTGCCAGCAGTGACTCCTGGGGAGGCAATGAGCAGTTCTTC CASSDSWGGNEQFF
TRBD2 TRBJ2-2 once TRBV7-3 TGTGCCAGCAGCTTAGCGGGAGGATCCACCGGGGAGCTGTTTTTT CASSLAGGSTGELFF
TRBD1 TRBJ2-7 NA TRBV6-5 TGTGCCAGCACCCGCAAATGGACAGGGCCCGAGAAGCAGTACTTC CASTRKWTGPEKQYF
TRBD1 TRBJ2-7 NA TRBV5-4 TGTGCCAGCAGCCCCACAGGGGCCCCCTACGAGCAGTACTTC CASSPTGAPYEQYF
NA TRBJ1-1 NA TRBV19 TGTGCCAGTAGTATCGCCTCTAGAGACACTGAAGCTTTCTTT CASSIASRDTEAFF
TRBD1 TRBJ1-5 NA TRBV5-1 TGCGCCAGCAGCAGTGGGGGGACAGTAGCTAGCAATCAGCCCCAGCATTTT CASSSGGTVASNQPQHF
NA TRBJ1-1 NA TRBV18 TGTGCCAGCTCACCACCGGCCCTGAACACTGAAGCTTTCTTT CASSPPALNTEAFF
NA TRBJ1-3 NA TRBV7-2 TGTGCCAGCACCCTCGGGGGGGCCAAAGTCTCTGGAAACACCATATATTTT CASTLGGAKVSGNTIYF
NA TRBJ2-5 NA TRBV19 TGTGCCAGTACCCAAGGGCGGGGAGAGACCCAGTACTTC CASTQGRGETQYF
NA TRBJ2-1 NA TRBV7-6 TGTGCCAGCAGCTTAGCACAGGATGAGCAGTTCTTC CASSLAQDEQFF
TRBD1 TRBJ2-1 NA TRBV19 TGTGCCAATAGTAGACAGGGGGCAGGGGCTTACAATGAGCAGTTCTTC CANSRQGAGAYNEQFF
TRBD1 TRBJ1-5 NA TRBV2 TGTGCCAGCAAAGGACAGGGTCATCAGCCCCAGCATTTT CASKGQGHQPQHF
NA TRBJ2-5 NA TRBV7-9 TGTGCCAGCAGCGTAACAGGGAAAGAGACCCAGTACTTC CASSVTGKETQYF
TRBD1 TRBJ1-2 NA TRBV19 TGTGCCAGTAGGCCTGGGACAGGAGAAAGGGGCTGGTATGGCTACACCTTC CASRPGTGERGWYGYTF
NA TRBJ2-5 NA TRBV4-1 TGCGCCAGCAGTATATCCGCATCCGGGGGTCAAGAGACCCAGTACTTC CASSISASGGQETQYF
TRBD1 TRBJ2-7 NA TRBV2 TGTGCCAGCAGGAGGGGACAGACCCTAAGTCCCGAGCAGTACTTC CASRRGQTLSPEQYF
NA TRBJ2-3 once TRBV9 TGTGCCAGCAGCGTCCTGTTAAGCGGAGATACGCAGTATTTT CASSVLLSGDTQYF
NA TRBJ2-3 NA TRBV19 TGTGCCAGTAAAAACACGGGGAGCCTCACAGATACGCAGTATTTT CASKNTGSLTDTQYF
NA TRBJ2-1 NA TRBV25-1 TGTGCCAGCAGTGAATCTCGGGGAGACTACAATGAGCAGTTCTTC CASSESRGDYNEQFF
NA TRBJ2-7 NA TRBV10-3 TGTGCCACTCTGGACAGTTCTACCTACGAGCAGTACTTC CATLDSSTYEQYF
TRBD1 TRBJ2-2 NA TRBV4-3 TGCGCCAGCAGCCAAGTGGGGACAGGGGGTTCCGGGGAGCTGTTTTTT CASSQVGTGGSGELFF
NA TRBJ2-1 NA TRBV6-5 TGTGCCAGCAGTCACAGGGGGGGGACCTACAATGAGCAGTTCTTC CASSHRGGTYNEQFF
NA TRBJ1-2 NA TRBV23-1 TGCGCCAGCAGTCAATCGACGACAGTGGCGAGCTATGGCTACACCTTC CASSQSTTVASYGYTF
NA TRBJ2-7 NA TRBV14 TGTGCCAGCAGCCAAGAGGTGGGCCTGATTTACGAGCAGTACTTC CASSQEVGLIYEQYF
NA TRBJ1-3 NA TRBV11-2 TGTGCCAGCACCGATAACTTTGGAAACACCATATATTTT CASTDNFGNTIYF
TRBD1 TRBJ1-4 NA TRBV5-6 TGTGCCAGCAGCTTGACAGGGGTTGAAAAACTGTTTTTT CASSLTGVEKLFF
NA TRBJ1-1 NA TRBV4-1 TGCGCCAGCAGCCAATATAAGGCGGGGCTCAACACTGAAGCTTTCTTT CASSQYKAGLNTEAFF
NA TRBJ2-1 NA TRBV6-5 TGTGCCAGCAGTTACTCTCGGGGGAATGAGCAGTTCTTC CASSYSRGNEQFF
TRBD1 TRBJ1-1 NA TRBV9 TGTGCCAGCAGCGTAGGTCTCGACAGGGTGGCTGTCCCGAACACTGAAGCTTTCTTT CASSVGLDRVAVPNTEAFF
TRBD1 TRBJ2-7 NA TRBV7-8 TGTGCTACGACAGGGTCGTCCTACGAGCAGTACTTC CATTGSSYEQYF
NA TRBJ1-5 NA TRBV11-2 TGTGCCAGCAGCTTATACGTCGGTCAGCCCCAGCATTTT CASSLYVGQPQHF
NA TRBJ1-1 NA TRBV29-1 TGCAGCGTTGAAGGGAGGCAGGGGTTATGGACTGAAGCTTTCTTT CSVEGRQGLWTEAFF
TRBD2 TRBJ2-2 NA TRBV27 TGTGCCAGCACCCAATCTAGCGGGAGACCCACCGGGGAGCTGTTTTTT CASTQSSGRPTGELFF
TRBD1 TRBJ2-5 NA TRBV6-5 TGTGCCAGCAGGGGGACAGAAGAGACCCAGTACTTC CASRGTEETQYF
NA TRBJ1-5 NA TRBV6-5 TGTGCCAGCAGGAAGTGGGCAGGGGATCAGCCCCAGCATTTT CASRKWAGDQPQHF
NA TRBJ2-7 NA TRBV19 NA CASSILAPSYEQYF